This T cell receptor beta chain stems from a study of OX40 agonist ivuxolimab in advanced cancers. Study context: While on treatment, patients had intravenous ivuxolimab at 0.01 to 10 mg/kg every 2 weeks.

The assay was immunoSEQ multiplex PCR, and TCRdb's table has in-frame clones only and misses some. The repertoire includes roughly 53,000 clones, around 82% of them detected once, and about 4.6% sits in the top ten. This clone was recorded at least ten times. What it binds is not known. The V and J ends lost 6 bases and 0 bases respectively, with 12 bases between them. CDR1 SGHRS and CDR2 YFSETQ come from the germline V gene. The CDR3 consists of 14 residues. Whole-study results and caveats: The authors did not determine the antigen specificity of the expanded peripheral T cells.

Specimen: CD4+ or CD8+ T cells sorted from blood, collected in a trial of the OX40 agonist ivuxolimab. The receptor comes from an adult with an advanced solid tumor such as melanoma, head and neck, liver or kidney cancer. V gene TRBV5-1 combines with J gene TRBJ2-5; tentatively, D is TRBD2 (5 bases). CDR3 DNA: TGCGCCAGCAAGGAGGATACGTACCAAGAGACCCAGTACTTC. Translating it yields CASKEDTYQETQYF.